A single sample is the source of the 28 T cell receptor beta chains below, sequenced in a study of blood T cell repertoires in COVID-19 (dated by TCRdb to about 2020). The library relied on the immunoSEQ multiplex PCR assay. TCRdb's version of the immuneACCESS table is confined to in-frame rearrangements and falls short of the full clone set. An unresolved V gene accounts for under half of the shortfall where checked; the remainder is of unknown origin. This sample is represented by approximately 260,000 clones; approximately 87% of them were singletons. The ten largest clones represent about 4.9% of the sample. The sequencing input was peripheral blood. These receptors originate from a man aged 55-75 years who had recovered from COVID-19.

J is TRBJ2-7 and V is TRBV7-9; a possible D gene is TRBD2 (5 bases). The CDR3 extends over 12 amino acids. V lost 5 bases and J 3 bases, leaving 8 bases between the germline ends. Germline CDR1 SEHNR, CDR2 FQNEAQ (reference sequence). CDR3: CASSQGGYEQYF. The CDR3 DNA reads TGTGCCAGCAGCCAAGGAGGCTACGAGCAGTACTTC.

In this sample, this clone turned up a few times. The genes are TRBV9 and TRBJ2-2; a possible D gene is TRBD1 (6 bases). The length of the CDR3 is 15 residues. Trimming took 1 base from V and 4 from J, leaving 11 bases between them. The V gene's germline CDR1 is SGDLS and CDR2 YYNGEE. Here the CDR3 DNA reads TGTGCCAGCAGCGTAAAGACAGGAAGCACCGGGGAGCTGTTTTTT. This gives the protein CASSVKTGSTGELFF.

The chain uses TRBV7-8 and TRBJ2-5; 8 bases align to TRBD1. With V trimmed by 5 bases and J by 4 bases, 6 bases remained unmatched. CDR1 and CDR2 from the germline V gene are SGHVS and FQNEAQ. The CDR3 runs to 14 residues. The CDR3 spells CASSPRTGPETQYF. The CDR3 DNA sequence: TGTGCCAGCAGCCCAAGGACAGGGCCAGAGACCCAGTACTTC.

This chain connects TRBV6-1 to TRBJ2-7; D not certain. CDR1 MNHNS and CDR2 SASEGT come from the germline V gene. The CDR3 is 13 residues long. V was pared by 2 bases and J by 7 bases, with 12 bases between. The chain's CDR3 is CASSEFKIREQYF. In DNA form, the CDR3 reads TGTGCCAGCAGTGAATTTAAGATCCGGGAGCAGTACTTC.

This clone was detected a few times. This chain links TRBV28 with TRBJ2-7, with TRBD1 matching 11 bases. V shed 6 bases and J 7 bases; nucleotides not matched to a gene: 11. The CDR3 runs 15 residues. Germline CDR1 reads MDHEN; CDR2 reads SYDVKM. DNA for the CDR3: TGTGCCAGCAGCACCCCCGGACAGGGGGCGGGGGAGCAGTACTTC. Protein sequence: CASSTPGQGAGEQYF.

V is TRBV28 and J is TRBJ1-4; 9 positions match TRBD1. This CDR3 comprises 15 residues. The V gene's germline CDR1 is MDHEN and CDR2 SYDVKM. Trimming at V came to 7 bases and at J to 8 bases, leaving 11 bases not matched to a gene. CDR3 protein: CASTARDRVGEKLFF. CDR3 in DNA: TGTGCCAGCACCGCTCGGGACAGGGTGGGAGAAAAACTGTTTTTT.

Only a few counts were recorded for this clone. The chain carries TRBV27 and TRBJ1-2, with 8 nucleotides matching TRBD1. The V gene's germline CDR1 is MNHEY and CDR2 SMNVEV (reference sequence). Trimming cost V 2 bases and J 2 bases; bases outside gene matches: 7. CDR3 size: 16 residues. The CDR3 DNA sequence: TGTGCCAGCAGTTTAGGGGGACAGGTTGTGAACTATGGCTACACCTTC. Translation gives CASSLGGQVVNYGYTF.

The chain joins TRBV5-5 to TRBJ1-5; a possible D gene is TRBD1 (5 bases). The CDR3 is made up of 15 amino acids. Per germline, CDR1 SGHKS and CDR2 YYEKEE (reference sequence). The V gene lost 2 bases and the J gene lost 0 bases, with 9 bases spanning the gap. The DNA of the CDR3 is TGTGCCAGCAGCTTAGACAGAGCTAGCAATCAGCCCCAGCATTTT. Its protein is CASSLDRASNQPQHF.

Only a few counts were recorded for this clone. The chain recombines TRBV5-6 with TRBJ2-7; TRBD1 matches at 8 bases. This CDR3 comprises 13 residues. Losses at the gene ends were 5 bases for V and 5 bases for J; bases not matched to a gene: 6. Germline values: CDR1 SGHDT, CDR2 YYEEEE. The CDR3 loop is CASSRTGFHEQYF. CDR3 nucleotides: TGTGCCAGCAGTCGGACAGGGTTCCACGAGCAGTACTTC.

CDR3 amino acids: CASSHGAGGPTYEQYF. The CDR3 DNA is TGTGCCAGCAGCCACGGGGCGGGGGGCCCTACCTACGAGCAGTACTTC. The rearrangement uses TRBV16 and TRBJ2-7; 8 bases map to TRBD2. With 3 bases clipped from V and 2 bases from J, the junction kept 9 bases outside the gene matches. The CDR3 totals 16 residues. Per the germline V gene, CDR1 is KGHSY and CDR2 is FQNENV.

This clone was observed a few times. The rearrangement joins TRBV19 to TRBJ1-4, with D perhaps TRBD1 (5 bases). The length of the CDR3 is 15 residues. The V end was cut by 7 bases, the J end by 0 bases, with 12 bases between. Germline V CDR1 and CDR2: LNHDA, SQIVND (reference sequence). The CDR3 DNA reads as TGTGCCAGTACCTACCGGACATCAACTAATGAAAAACTGTTTTTT. This translates into CASTYRTSTNEKLFF.

The chain carries TRBV5-1 and TRBJ2-6; D unclear. CDR1 and CDR2 (germline): SGHRS, YFSETQ. V dropped 2 bases and J dropped 2 bases, with 8 bases sitting between them. The CDR3 is 15 amino acids. CDR3 loop: CASSLAIPGANVLTF. Written as DNA, the CDR3 is TGCGCCAGCAGCTTAGCCATCCCTGGGGCCAACGTCCTGACTTTC.

A single count supports this clone. CDR3 protein: CASSEALGAKETQYF. In nucleotides, the CDR3 is TGTGCCAGCAGTGAAGCATTAGGGGCGAAAGAGACCCAGTACTTC. This chain joins TRBV2 and TRBJ2-5, with D possibly matching TRBD1 (5 bases). Germline CDR1 SNHLY, CDR2 FYNNEI. This CDR3 region has 15 residues. V lost 0 bases and J lost 3, with 11 bases in between.

The chain joins TRBV5-1 to TRBJ2-7; D is perhaps TRBD1 (6 bases). Trimming stripped 3 bases from V and 5 bases from J, with 15 bases between. Germline CDR1 reads SGHRS; CDR2 reads YFSETQ. The CDR3 totals 14 residues. CDR3 bases: TGCGCCAGCAGCTGGGCACAGGGCTTCGACGAGCAGTACTTC. Protein: CASSWAQGFDEQYF.

The chain employs TRBV5-4 and TRBJ2-5; the D is unclear. This CDR3 comprises 13 residues. Trimming took off 0 bases at V and 5 bases at J, with 8 bases between the two ends. Germline V gene sequence: CDR1 SGHNT, CDR2 YYREEE (reference sequence). The CDR3 loop is CASSLAPRETQYF. The DNA for the CDR3 is TGTGCCAGCAGCTTGGCCCCCCGGGAGACCCAGTACTTC.

This chain links TRBV5-1 with TRBJ1-5; 10 nucleotides align to TRBD1. V gave up 4 bases and J gave up 8 bases; unmatched junction bases: 9. Germline V gene data show CDR1 as SGHRS and CDR2 as YFSETQ. The CDR3 length is 15 residues. CDR3 in DNA: TGCGCCAGCAGCCCCCGGGGACAGGGGACGGAGCCCCAGCATTTT. Protein product: CASSPRGQGTEPQHF.

Comment on this clone: This same CDR3 is encoded by further DNA sequences in the sample. J is TRBJ2-1 and V is TRBV5-1; 7 positions agree with TRBD1. CDR3 length equals 14 residues. CDR1 SGHRS and CDR2 YFSETQ come from the germline V gene. J gave up 7 bases and V 0 bases, and 4 bases lay outside the gene matches. CDR3 loop: CASSLGQGRNEQFF. CDR3 DNA sequence: TGCGCCAGCAGCTTGGGACAGGGTAGAAATGAGCAGTTCTTC.

The V gene is TRBV4-2, the J gene TRBJ2-2; TRBD1 agrees at 12 bases. The CDR3 spans 19 residues. Trimming removed 1 base from V and 5 bases from J; junction bases left unmatched: 11. The germline CDR1 and CDR2 sequences are LGHNA and YNFKEQ. This chain's CDR3 is CASSQASGTGGSVTGELFF. CDR3 coding DNA: TGTGCCAGCAGCCAAGCCTCCGGGACAGGGGGCTCGGTAACCGGGGAGCTGTTTTTT.

The gene calls are TRBV6-1 and TRBJ1-6; D is perhaps TRBD1 (5 bases). Trimming removed 3 bases from V and 4 bases from J, with 13 bases in between. Germline-derived CDR1 and CDR2 are MNHNS and SASEGT. CDR3 length: 16 amino acids. DNA of the CDR3: TGTGCCAGCAGTGATTCGGGGAGGGGATATAATTCACCCCTCCACTTT. Encoded protein: CASSDSGRGYNSPLHF.

The chain couples TRBV2 to TRBJ1-2; tentative D call: TRBD1 (6 bases). The germline V and J ends were trimmed by 7 bases and 6 bases, with 21 bases remaining between them. The CDR3 contains 15 residues. Germline values: CDR1 SNHLY, CDR2 FYNNEI. CDR3 bases: TGTGCCAGCAATCTACCGGCGGGGGGGGACAATGGCTACACCTTC. It is translated as CASNLPAGGDNGYTF.

J is TRBJ1-2 and V is TRBV15; TRBD1 matches at 7 bases. CDR1 is LNHNV, CDR2 YYDKDF, per germline (reference sequence). J gave up 9 bases and V 5 bases, and 21 bases lay outside the gene matches. This CDR3 region has 17 residues. The DNA for the CDR3 is TGTGCCACCAGCCCCTACGGAGCAGGGGGAGCTGGAGACCGCTACACCTTC. As protein: CATSPYGAGGAGDRYTF.

V usage is TRBV5-4 and J usage is TRBJ2-4, with TRBD2 as a possible D gene (5 bases). Germline CDR1 is SGHNT and CDR2 is YYREEE (reference sequence). This CDR3 comprises 16 residues. The germline V and J ends were trimmed by 0 bases and 1 base, with 11 bases remaining between them. The CDR3 coding sequence is TGTGCCAGCAGCTTGGGAGGGTTAGGCGCCAAAAACATTCAGTACTTC. This codes for CASSLGGLGAKNIQYF. Full variable domain (outside the CDR3, taken from reference TRBV5-4 and TRBJ2-4): ETGVTQSPTHLIKTRGQQVTLRCSSQSGHNTVSWYQQALGQGPQFIFQYYREEENGRGNFPPRFSGLQFPNYSSELNVNALELDDSALYLCASSLGGLGAKNIQYFGAGTRLSVL.

This clone was counted between two and nine times. The chain has TRBV7-2 and TRBJ2-5; 9 nucleotides match TRBD1. The germline V gene encodes CDR1 SGHTA and CDR2 FQGNSA. This CDR3 has 13 amino acids. V dropped 6 bases and J dropped 5; count of bases not matched to a gene: 4. The CDR3 sequence: CASRNTGGETQYF. The CDR3 nucleotides read TGTGCCAGCAGAAACACAGGGGGCGAGACCCAGTACTTC.

The CDR3 sequence: CASSARTGVSNQPQHF. In DNA form, the CDR3 reads TGTGCCAGCAGTGCCAGGACAGGGGTTAGCAATCAGCCCCAGCATTTT. The chain couples TRBV6-1 to TRBJ1-5; TRBD1 matches 9 bases. In germline, CDR1 is MNHNS, CDR2 SASEGT. The CDR3 sequence is 16 residues long. The V and J ends lost 4 bases and 0 bases, in that order; junction bases with no gene match: 4.

This rearrangement joins TRBV2 to TRBJ1-6; D unclear. This CDR3 spans 16 amino acids. With 2 bases removed from V and 3 bases from J, the gap between germline ends came to 11 bases. Germline V gene sequence: CDR1 SNHLY, CDR2 FYNNEI. Here the CDR3 reads CASSESRGFYNSPLHF. CDR3 bases: TGTGCCAGCAGTGAATCCCGGGGTTTCTATAATTCACCCCTCCACTTT.

This clone showed up just once. This rearrangement joins TRBV2 to TRBJ1-3, with no clear D. Trimming removed 7 bases from V and 4 bases from J, with 17 bases in between. Looked up from germline, CDR1 is SNHLY and CDR2 is FYNNEI. The CDR3 runs to 15 residues. CDR3 amino acids: CASMYGSDRGNTIYF. CDR3 nucleotide sequence: TGTGCCAGCATGTACGGGAGCGATCGGGGAAACACCATATATTTT.

This sequence joins TRBV29-1 and TRBJ2-7; maybe TRBD1 (6 bases). Trimming pared 6 bases from V and 2 bases from J, leaving 11 bases between. The CDR3 runs to 12 residues. Germline V gene data show CDR1 as SQVTM and CDR2 as ANQGSEA. The CDR3 loop is CSVGRTAYEQYF. The CDR3 region has the DNA TGCAGCGTGGGTCGGACAGCCTACGAGCAGTACTTC.

V usage is TRBV9 and J usage is TRBJ2-7; D is unclear. V gave up 5 bases and J gave up 4 bases, with 7 bases separating them. CDR1 and CDR2 (germline): SGDLS, YYNGEE. This CDR3 is built from 11 residues. This chain's CDR3 is CASRVLYEQYF. In nucleotides, the CDR3 is TGTGCCAGCAGGGTTCTATACGAGCAGTACTTC.